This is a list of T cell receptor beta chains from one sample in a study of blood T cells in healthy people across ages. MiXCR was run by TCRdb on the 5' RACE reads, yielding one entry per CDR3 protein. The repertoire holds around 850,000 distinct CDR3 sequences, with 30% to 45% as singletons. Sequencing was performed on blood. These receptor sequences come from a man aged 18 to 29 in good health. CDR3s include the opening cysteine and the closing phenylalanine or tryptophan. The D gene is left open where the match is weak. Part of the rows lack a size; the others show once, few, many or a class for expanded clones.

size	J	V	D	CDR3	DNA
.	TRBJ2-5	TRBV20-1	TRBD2	CSARRLAGGSSYNEQYF	TGCAGTGCTAGAAGACTAGCGGGGGGATCATCCTACAATGAGCAGTACTTC
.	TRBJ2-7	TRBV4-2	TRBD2	CASSQDELARTYEQYF	TGTGCCAGCAGCCAAGACGAACTAGCGCGGACCTACGAGCAGTACTTC
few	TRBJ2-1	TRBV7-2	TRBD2	CASSVGLAGSRSYNEQFF	TGTGCCAGCAGCGTCGGACTAGCGGGGTCACGTTCCTACAATGAGCAGTTCTTC
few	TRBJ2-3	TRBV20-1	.	CSARDPSDLDTQYF	TGCAGTGCTAGAGACCCTTCCGACTTGGATACGCAGTATTTT
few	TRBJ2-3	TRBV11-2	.	CASSPNMADTQYF	TGTGCCAGCAGCCCCAACATGGCAGATACGCAGTATTTT
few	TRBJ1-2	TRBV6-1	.	CASSWTEDTYGYTF	TGTGCCAGCAGTTGGACAGAGGACACCTATGGCTACACCTTC
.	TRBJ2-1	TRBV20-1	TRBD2	CSARAKSGGYNERFF	TGCAGTGCTAGAGCTAAAAGCGGGGGGTACAATGAGCGGTTCTTC
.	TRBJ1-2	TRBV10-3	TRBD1	CAISGGQEENYGYTF	TGTGCCATCAGTGGGGGACAGGAGGAAAACTATGGCTACACCTTC
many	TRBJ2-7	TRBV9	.	CASSVETHNEQYF	TGTGCCAGCAGCGTAGAGACCCACAATGAGCAGTACTTC
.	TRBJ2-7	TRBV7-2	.	CASKHSYNEQYF	TGTGCCAGTAAGCACTCCTACAATGAGCAGTACTTC
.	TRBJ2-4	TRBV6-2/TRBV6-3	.	CASSYSGGVAKNIQYF	TGTGCCAGCAGTTACTCAGGGGGGGTAGCCAAAAACATTCAGTACTTC
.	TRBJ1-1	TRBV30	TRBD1	CASRDRKDTEAFF	TGTGCCAGCCGGGACAGGAAGGACACTGAAGCTTTCTTT
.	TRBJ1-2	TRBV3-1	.	CASSLEGGIYGYTF	TGTGCCAGCAGCCTCGAGGGGGGGATCTATGGCTACACCTTC
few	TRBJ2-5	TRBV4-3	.	CASSPGVTGTTGWETQYF	TGCGCCAGCAGCCCAGGAGTCACAGGGACCACGGGATGGGAGACCCAGTACTTC
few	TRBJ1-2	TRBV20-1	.	CSAVLQTGSGYGYTF	TGCAGTGCAGTACTCCAAACAGGGTCCGGCTATGGCTACACCTTC
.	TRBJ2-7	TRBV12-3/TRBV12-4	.	CASSPSAGEQYF	TGTGCCAGCAGCCCTAGCGCCGGCGAGCAGTACTTC
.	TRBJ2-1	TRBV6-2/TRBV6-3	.	CAGMARSYNEQFF	TGTGCCGGCATGGCTCGCTCCTACAATGAGCAGTTCTTC
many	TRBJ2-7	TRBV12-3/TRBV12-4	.	CASSLVGRAYEQYF	TGTGCCAGCAGTTTGGTAGGAAGAGCCTACGAGCAGTACTTC
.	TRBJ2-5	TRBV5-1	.	CASSLAGGGGGNEQYF	TGCGCCAGCAGCTTGGCCGGCGGGGGTGGGGGCAATGAGCAGTACTTC
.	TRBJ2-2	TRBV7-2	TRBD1	CASSLPGTGGNTGELFF	TGTGCCAGCAGCTTACCCGGGACAGGGGGGAACACCGGGGAGCTGTTTTTT
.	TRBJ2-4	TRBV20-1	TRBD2	CGALGGGRGKNIQYF	TGCGGTGCCCTCGGTGGCGGGAGGGGCAAAAACATTCAGTACTTC
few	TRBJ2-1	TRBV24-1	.	CATSDSKPSRYNEQFF	TGTGCTACCAGTGATTCAAAGCCTTCCCGGTACAATGAGCAGTTCTTC
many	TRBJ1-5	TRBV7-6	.	CASSLEAGYNQPQHF	TGTGCCAGCAGCTTAGAGGCAGGCTACAATCAGCCCCAGCATTTT
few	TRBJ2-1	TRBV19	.	CASSMSVSSYNEQFF	TGTGCCAGTAGTATGAGTGTGAGCTCCTACAATGAGCAGTTCTTC
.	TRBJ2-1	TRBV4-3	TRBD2	CASSQGPRGSSYNEQFF	TGCGCCAGCAGCCAAGGGCCGCGGGGGAGCTCCTACAATGAGCAGTTCTTC
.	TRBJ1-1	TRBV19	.	CACNRAYEAFF	TGTGCCTGTAACAGGGCCTATGAAGCTTTCTTT
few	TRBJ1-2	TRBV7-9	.	CASSLVSENYGYTF	TGTGCCAGCAGCTTAGTTTCGGAGAACTATGGCTACACCTTC
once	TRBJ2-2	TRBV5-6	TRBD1	CASTPGTENTGELFF	TGTGCCAGCACCCCCGGGACAGAAAACACCGGGGAGCTGTTTTTT
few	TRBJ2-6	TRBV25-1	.	CASSTQQSSGANVLTF	TGTGCCAGCAGTACACAACAGAGCTCTGGGGCCAACGTCCTGACTTTC
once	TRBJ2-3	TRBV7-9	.	CAGSLPGLSTDTQYF	TGTGCCGGCAGCTTACCAGGGTTGAGCACAGATACGCAGTATTTT
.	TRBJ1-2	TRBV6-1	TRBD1	CASSSIPGTGKSGYTF	TGTGCCAGCAGTTCTATTCCCGGGACAGGGAAAAGTGGCTACACCTTC